This T cell receptor beta chain was recorded in a study of identical twins (dated by TCRdb to 2015 to 2016). In the study overall: TCR alpha and beta repertoires from monozygotic twins, unrelated adults of various ages and cord blood were deep-sequenced to test whether fetal clonotypes persist. Replicate twin experiments were performed at different times using different library preparation protocols to rule out contamination. Study-wide conclusions, independent of this receptor: Conclusions relied on cross-sectional statistical analysis, since the same donors could not be followed over many years. In monozygotic twins, out-of-frame TCR alpha sharing was systematically underestimated by recombination models, although the models agreed with sharing between unrelated individuals. Abundant cord blood beta clonotypes had fewer insertions, young adult naive repertoires showed a similar but weaker trend, and memory repertoires showed no such trend. Invariant T cells such as MAIT and iNKT could partly confound zero-insertion analyses, although diverse VJ usage argued against such confounding for most clonotypes. A weaker excess of twin sharing was found in beta out-of-frame sequences because the signal-to-noise ratio was lowered by fewer shared sequences. Compared with coincidental sharing between unrelated individuals, out-of-frame TCR alpha sequences shared between twins showed an excess of sequences with low generation probability.

Library method: 5' RACE. The reads were generated on an Illumina HiSeq 2000. A universal primer binding site was added through template switching, and the final cDNA carried a unique molecular identifier so that TCR cDNA molecules could be counted accurately. Specific primers in the conserved constant-segment region were used to synthesize first-strand cDNA for the TCR alpha and beta chains. To control for contamination, every cDNA library carried two barcodes: a SMART-Mk sample barcode plus Illumina barcodes. TruSeq adapter sequences and Illumina sample barcodes were added in two successive PCR steps. The TCR alpha and beta cDNA libraries were sequenced on the Illumina HiSeq platform using custom primers. Regarding the original processing steps: MiGEC was used to process raw reads and extract unique molecular identifiers, and MiXCR was used to find CDR3 positions. For each individual, recombination models were inferred using an EM algorithm with the repgenHMM and IGoR tools. The analysis of shared clonotypes was done with the tcR package in R, with sharing normalized by the product of cloneset sizes. To study raw recombination without the effects of thymic and clonal selection, out-of-frame nonproductive sequences were analyzed. TCRdb handled the public reads itself, with Q25 trimming in fastp and clone calling in MiXCR, and kept productive beta chains. Every distinct CDR3 protein forms one entry, paired with its most common genes and DNA. Clone size and V and J calls follow TCRdb, not the original study. The sample table shows 350,000 to 450,000 distinct CDR3 sequences, and roughly 20% are seen once. Approximately 12% of the sample rests with the top ten.

Every donor was a healthy Caucasian. The study also sequenced three unrelated non-twin adults: a male aged 18 to 30, a male aged 50 to 60 and a female aged 50 to 60. Miltenyi CD45RO+ enrichment and human naive T-cell isolation kits were used to isolate memory (CD45RO+) and naive T cells from PBMC. As regards this clonotype: Its recognized antigen is unknown. Base qualities are missing; no much larger clone stands one base away.

V is cut by 2 bases and J by 2 bases, and the space between the germline ends is 10 bases. CDR1 and CDR2, looked up from the germline V gene, are ENHRY and SYGVKD. From cysteine to phenylalanine, the CDR3 is 14 amino acids long. The DNA shown is the 42-base CDR3, in frame from base 1. The TCR comes from a man aged 50 or older in good health. Material for sequencing was naive T cells sorted from blood. The cell subset or site label here, explained by the study, means: cells isolated with a human naive T-cell isolation kit. The sequence is built from TRBV10-3 and TRBJ2-7; the D gene is perhaps TRBD1, from 5 matching bases. The CDR3 reads as follows: CAISETGGTYEQYF. Here is the DNA: TGTGCCATCAGTGAGACAGGTGGCACCTACGAGCAGTACTTC.